This TCR beta chain comes out of a study of cytomegalovirus exposure and HLA in healthy donors. In the study overall: From donors who were HLA-typed, an early data release held 80 million to 85 million unique TCRs. Overall study results and limits: HLA-A and HLA-B allele assignments for most subjects were reportedly predicted accurately using TCR beta sequences.

Remarks on this clone: The antigen is unknown.

Germline assignment: CDR1 SEHNR and CDR2 FQNEAQ (reference sequence). CDR3 length: 15 amino acids. Trimming cost V 1 base and J 0 bases; bases outside gene matches: 1. These donors, healthy bone marrow donors, were studied. PCR employed 60 Vbeta and 13 Jbeta primers. The authors' processing: In a later analysis, the count reached some 88 million unique TCR beta chains, with roughly 9.9 million shared. TCRdb keeps only in-frame clones here, not all; method: immunoSEQ multiplex PCR. V and J calls plus clone size are reproduced from that table; the DNA served to infer D and trimming. The table has 180,000 or so clones, just over 75% seen once.

This TCR came from a woman in her twenties or thirties in good health and CMV-seropositive. The chain links TRBV7-9 to TRBJ2-3, with 7 bases aligning to TRBD2. Input material: PBMCs. The chain's CDR3 is CASSLEAGSTDTQYF. As DNA, the CDR3 is TGTGCCAGCAGCTTAGAAGCGGGAAGCACAGATACGCAGTATTTT.